Presented here are 22 T cell receptor beta chains from one specimen sequenced in a study of spatial heterogeneity in lung cancer. TCRdb reprocessed the 5' RACE reads via MiXCR and lists one record per CDR3 protein. The sample shows fewer than 30,000 distinct CDR3 sequences, 4.5% to 7.5% of them seen only once. Time point indicated: blood at routine non-recurrence follow-up after resection. TCRs were sequenced from unsorted whole RNA of tumor, nontumor lung or PBMC. The source was PBMCs, collected at follow-up. These receptors all stem from a male donor with early-stage non-small cell lung cancer.

This clonotype came up many times. The chain has TRBV11-2 and TRBJ1-1; possible D gene TRBD1, 6 bases. Looked up from germline, CDR1 is SGHAT and CDR2 is FQNNGV. Trimming cost V 1 base and J 4 bases, with 13 bases left between them. This CDR3 contains 15 residues. The CDR3 DNA reads TGTGCCAGCAGCTTAGTCGGGGGCCTTGGCACTGAAGCTTTCTTT. Protein: CASSLVGGLGTEAFF.

This clonotype was detected ten times or more. The chain joins TRBV7-9 to TRBJ2-7; no clear D gene. V lost 5 bases and J lost 0, with 20 bases in between. The CDR3 has 17 residues. Germline CDR1 and CDR2: SEHNR and FQNEAQ (reference sequence). Here the CDR3 reads CASSPPRERPSSYEQYV. DNA for the CDR3: TGTGCCAGCAGCCCCCCCCGCGAGAGACCGAGCTCCTACGAGCAGTACGTC.

The chain links TRBV20-1 to TRBJ1-5; D call uncertain. V shed 5 bases and J shed 3 bases, with 14 bases lying between them. The CDR3 loop spans 14 amino acids. In germline, CDR1 is DFQATT, CDR2 SNEGSKA (reference sequence). The CDR3 spells CSAGRRTPNQPQHF. CDR3 nucleotides: TGCAGTGCTGGTAGACGTACTCCCAATCAGCCCCAGCATTTT.

This clonotype was picked up many times. The V gene is TRBV27, the J gene TRBJ1-2; TRBD1 is a possible D gene (5 bases). Germline V gene lookup returns CDR1 MNHEY and CDR2 SMNVEV (reference sequence). V shed 3 bases and J shed 5 bases, with 10 bases lying between them. The CDR3 is 13 residues long. The CDR3 protein is CASSFGTGYGYTF. The CDR3 DNA is TGTGCCAGCAGTTTCGGGACCGGATATGGCTACACCTTC.

This clonotype appeared many times. The V call is TRBV10-3, the J call TRBJ2-1; TRBD2 matches at 9 bases. This CDR3 is built from 14 residues. V was pared by 0 bases and J by 10 bases, with 4 bases of the junction left unmatched. Germline CDR1 reads ENHRY; CDR2 reads SYGVKD. CDR3 bases: TGTGCCATCAGTGAGTCGCCGGGACTAGCAGAGCAGTTCTTC. It specifies CAISESPGLAEQFF.

The V and J genes are TRBV7-8 and TRBJ2-3; D gene uncertain. CDR1 is SGHVS and CDR2 is FQNEAQ in the germline V gene. The V gene lost 5 bases and the J gene lost 0 bases, with 18 bases spanning the gap. This CDR3 has 17 residues. The CDR3 sequence: CASSEAPLTLSTDTQYF. The DNA of the CDR3 is TGTGCCAGCAGCGAAGCGCCTCTAACGCTTAGCACAGATACGCAGTATTTT.

This clonotype was counted at least ten times. The DNA for the CDR3 is TGTGCCAGTAAAGAAAAGGTTGACTATGGCTACACCTTC. Residues: CASKEKVDYGYTF. The chain has TRBV19 and TRBJ1-2, with unresolved D. Trimming shortened V by 7 bases and J by 3 bases, and 12 bases separated the two germline ends. Per germline, CDR1 LNHDA and CDR2 SQIVND (reference sequence). The CDR3 covers 13 residues.

This clonotype was found many times. The rearrangement links TRBV6-6 to TRBJ2-7, with D unresolved. This CDR3 contains 11 residues. Germline V gene lookup returns CDR1 MNHNY and CDR2 SVGAGI (reference sequence). With 5 bases removed from V and 1 base from J, the gap between germline ends came to 3 bases. This chain's CDR3 is CASSTSYEQYF. CDR3 in DNA: TGTGCCAGCAGTACTTCCTACGAGCAGTACTTC.

This clonotype was detected only a few times. The chain joins TRBV20-1 to TRBJ2-5; 9 bases match TRBD1. The V segment lost 4 bases and the J segment 7 bases; nucleotides outside the gene matches: 28. The CDR3 sequence is 20 residues long. Per germline, CDR1 DFQATT and CDR2 SNEGSKA (reference sequence). CDR3 protein: CSATTGSPTGGRPYSVTQYF. CDR3 coding DNA: TGCAGTGCTACCACCGGCTCCCCGACAGGGGGGCGCCCGTATTCGGTGACCCAGTACTTC.

There are many counts of this clonotype. The chain is built from TRBV12-5 and TRBJ2-1; D may be TRBD2 (5 bases). CDR3 length equals 15 residues. The V end was cut by 5 bases, the J end by 0 bases, with 11 bases between. Germline-derived CDR1 and CDR2 are LGHNT and FRNRAP. The CDR3 nucleotides read TGTGCTAGTGGTCCTGGACTCAGCTCCTACAATGAGCAGTTCTTC. Residues: CASGPGLSSYNEQFF.

This chain connects TRBV15 to TRBJ2-1, with D maybe TRBD2 (5 bases). In germline, CDR1 is LNHNV, CDR2 YYDKDF (reference sequence). Trimming took 1 base from V and 1 from J, leaving 14 bases between them. The CDR3 runs 17 residues. This CDR3 is CATSRAIGRGSYNEQFF. CDR3 in DNA: TGTGCCACCAGCAGAGCTATTGGGCGCGGGTCCTACAATGAGCAGTTCTTC. The entire variable domain, with the rest obtained from reference TRBV15 and TRBJ2-1, is as follows: DAMVIQNPRYQVTQFGKPVTLSCSQTLNHNVMYWYQQKSSQAPKLLFHYYDKDFNNEADTPDNFQSRRPNTSFCFLDIRSPGLGDTAMYLCATSRAIGRGSYNEQFFGPGTRLTVL.

This clonotype was counted between two and nine times. The gene calls are TRBV7-2 and TRBJ2-2; D is undetermined. Trimming shortened V by 5 bases and J by 6 bases, and 13 bases separated the two germline ends. The germline V gene has CDR1 SGHTA and CDR2 FQGNSA. The CDR3 is 14 amino acids. In nucleotides, the CDR3 is TGTGCCAGCAGCCTCCCTTCTCGAGCCGGGGAGCTGTTTTTT. It codes for CASSLPSRAGELFF.

This clonotype was recorded many times. V usage is TRBV20-1 and J usage is TRBJ1-2; tentative D call: TRBD1 (6 bases). Germline CDR1 reads DFQATT; CDR2 reads SNEGSKA (reference sequence). Trimming left V 8 bases short and J 4 bases short, with 14 bases between. This CDR3 has 12 residues. CDR3: CSTAGAGYGYTF. In nucleotides, the CDR3 is TGCAGTACCGCGGGGGCGGGCTATGGCTACACCTTC.

This clonotype has at least ten counts. The chain joins TRBV7-2 to TRBJ1-1; the D is unclear. The CDR3 covers 15 residues. Trimming took 5 bases from V and 1 from J, leaving 14 bases between them. CDR1 SGHTA and CDR2 FQGNSA come from the germline V gene. The CDR3 region has the DNA TGTGCCAGCAGCCCCGGCAGGCGGACGAACACTGAAGCTTTCTTT. It translates to CASSPGRRTNTEAFF.

This clonotype was observed at least ten times. This sequence joins TRBV7-3 and TRBJ1-1, with D possibly matching TRBD1 (6 bases). CDR1 SGHTA and CDR2 FQGTGA come from the germline V gene. The CDR3 extends over 13 amino acids. V lost 5 bases, J lost 3 bases, and 10 bases lay in between. CDR3 nucleotide sequence: TGTGCCAGCAGCCCACAGGGATACACTGAAGCTTTCTTT. Protein: CASSPQGYTEAFF.

This clonotype was recorded many times. The rearrangement uses TRBV19 and TRBJ1-5; D possibly corresponds to TRBD1 (5 bases). V gave up 6 bases and J gave up 4 bases, with 19 bases separating them. The CDR3 sequence is 16 residues long. CDR1 is LNHDA and CDR2 is SQIVND in the germline V gene (reference sequence). The DNA of the CDR3 is TGTGCCAGTAGCCGACGCCCAGGGATTGGTAATCAGCCCCAGCATTTT. It codes for CASSRRPGIGNQPQHF. Combining the CDR3 with reference TRBV19 and TRBJ1-5 gives the whole variable domain DGGITQSPKYLFRKEGQNVTLSCEQNLNHDAMYWYRQDPGQGLRLIYYSQIVNDFQKGDIAEGYSVSREKKESFPLTVTSAQKNPTAFYLCASSRRPGIGNQPQHFGDGTRLSIL.

This chain uses TRBV29-1 with TRBJ1-3; D not certain. V lost 5 bases and J lost 0, with 8 bases in between. CDR3 length: 13 residues. Germline loops: CDR1 SQVTM, CDR2 ANQGSEA. The CDR3 sequence is CSVSSTSGNTIYF. CDR3 coding DNA: TGCAGCGTTTCAAGTACCTCTGGAAACACCATATATTTT.

Ten or more counts support this clonotype. The V call is TRBV7-2, the J call TRBJ2-7, with a tentative D call TRBD1 (6 bases). Trimming removed 4 bases from V and 7 bases from J, with 20 bases in between. The CDR3 is made up of 15 amino acids. Germline assignment: CDR1 SGHTA and CDR2 FQGNSA. CDR3 sequence: CASSSMGALLGEQYF. The CDR3, as DNA: TGTGCCAGCAGCTCTATGGGGGCCCTACTAGGGGAGCAGTACTTC.

This clonotype was observed many times. The rearrangement links TRBV7-2 to TRBJ2-3; TRBD2 matches at 7 bases. CDR1 and CDR2 (germline): SGHTA, FQGNSA. The J segment lost 1 base and the V segment lost 5 bases, leaving 6 bases of the junction unmatched. The CDR3 contains 15 residues. The CDR3 protein is CASSEAGTRTDTQYF. Written as DNA, the CDR3 is TGTGCCAGCAGCGAAGCGGGGACGCGCACAGATACGCAGTATTTT.

This clonotype has only a few counts. V and J are TRBV19 and TRBJ2-3, with TRBD2 matching 8 bases. The CDR3 has 14 amino acids. Germline-derived CDR1 and CDR2 are LNHDA and SQIVND (reference sequence). The J segment lost 7 bases and the V segment lost 9 bases, leaving 12 bases of the junction unmatched. This CDR3 reads CASSLAGIRNTQYF. The DNA for the CDR3 is TGTGCCAGCTCCCTAGCGGGCATAAGAAATACGCAGTATTTT.

This clonotype was detected many times. V and J are TRBV10-3 and TRBJ1-2, with D possibly being TRBD1 (5 bases). The CDR3 runs 14 residues. Trimming removed 6 bases from V and 7 bases from J, with 18 bases in between. Germline loops: CDR1 ENHRY, CDR2 SYGVKD. The CDR3 nucleotides are TGTGCCATCAGGCTTGGAGGAGGGGTTTTTGGCTACACCTTC. Its protein is CAIRLGGGVFGYTF.

This clonotype was observed many times. The rearrangement links TRBV3-1 to TRBJ2-1; 10 bases are shared with TRBD2. Per germline, CDR1 LGHDT and CDR2 YNNKEL (reference sequence). This CDR3 is built from 15 residues. V gave up 3 bases and J gave up 4 bases; unmatched junction bases: 3. As DNA, the CDR3 is TGTGCCAGCAGCCACGCTAGCGGGGGATACAATGAGCAGTTCTTC. Encoded protein: CASSHASGGYNEQFF.